This record concerns one TCR beta chain sequence. The data derive from a study of blood T cell repertoires in COVID-19. Libraries were prepared by immunoSEQ multiplex PCR; TCRdb keeps only in-frame clonotypes and omits some of them. In the table there are more than 150,000 clones, around 95% of which are singletons. The CDR3 totals 15 residues. V lost 0 bases and J lost 2; bases outside the gene matches: 3. Germline CDR1 reads SGHNT; CDR2 reads YYREEE (reference sequence). This TCR came from a man younger than 45 with COVID-19, enrolled during active disease. The sample comprised peripheral blood. The V and J genes are TRBV5-4 and TRBJ2-5, with 8 bases aligning to TRBD2. The CDR3 loop is CASSLGSGGQETQYF. In nucleotides, the CDR3 is TGTGCCAGCAGCTTGGGATCGGGGGGGCAAGAGACCCAGTACTTC.